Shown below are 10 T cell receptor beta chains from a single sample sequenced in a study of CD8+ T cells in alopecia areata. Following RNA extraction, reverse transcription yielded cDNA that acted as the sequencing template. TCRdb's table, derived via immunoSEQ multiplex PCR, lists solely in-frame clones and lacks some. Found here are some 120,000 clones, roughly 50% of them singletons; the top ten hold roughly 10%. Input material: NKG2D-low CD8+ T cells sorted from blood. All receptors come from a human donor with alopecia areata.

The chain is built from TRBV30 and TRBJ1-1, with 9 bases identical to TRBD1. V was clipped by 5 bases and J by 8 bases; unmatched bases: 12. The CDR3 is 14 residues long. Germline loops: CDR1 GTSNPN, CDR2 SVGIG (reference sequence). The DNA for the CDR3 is TGTGCCTGGGAGGGGGGGACAGGGAGAGCCGAAGCTTTCTTT. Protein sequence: CAWEGGTGRAEAFF.

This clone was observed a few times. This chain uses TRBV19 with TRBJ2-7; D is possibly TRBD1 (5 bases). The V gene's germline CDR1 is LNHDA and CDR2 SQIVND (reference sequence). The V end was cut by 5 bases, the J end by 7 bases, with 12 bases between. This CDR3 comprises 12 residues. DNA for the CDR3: TGTGCCAGTAGTGGGGCAGCTGGAGAGCAGTACTTC. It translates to CASSGAAGEQYF.

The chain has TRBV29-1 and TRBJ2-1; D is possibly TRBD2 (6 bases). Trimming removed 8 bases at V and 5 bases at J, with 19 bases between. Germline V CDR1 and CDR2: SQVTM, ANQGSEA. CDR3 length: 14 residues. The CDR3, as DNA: TGCAGCCTGGAGGCGGTGGGAGGCAACAATGAGCAGTTCTTC. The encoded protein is CSLEAVGGNNEQFF.

The CDR3 protein is CASGSFYEQYF. DNA of the CDR3: TGTGCGTCAGGGAGCTTCTACGAGCAGTACTTC. The rearrangement uses TRBV30 and TRBJ2-7; D is possibly TRBD1 or TRBD2 (5 bases each). CDR1 is GTSNPN, CDR2 SVGIG, per germline (reference sequence). CDR3 length: 11 amino acids.

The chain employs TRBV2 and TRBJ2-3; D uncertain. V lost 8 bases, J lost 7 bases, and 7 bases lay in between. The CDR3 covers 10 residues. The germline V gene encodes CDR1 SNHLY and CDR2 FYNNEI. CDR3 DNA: TGTGCCAGCTTGAAAAATACGCAGTATTTT. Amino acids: CASLKNTQYF.

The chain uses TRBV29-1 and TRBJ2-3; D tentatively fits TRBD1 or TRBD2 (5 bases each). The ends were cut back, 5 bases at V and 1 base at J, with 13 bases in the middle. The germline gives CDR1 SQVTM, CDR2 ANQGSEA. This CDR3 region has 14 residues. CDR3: CSVWGSAGTDTQYF. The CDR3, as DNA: TGCAGCGTTTGGGGGAGCGCTGGCACAGATACGCAGTATTTT.

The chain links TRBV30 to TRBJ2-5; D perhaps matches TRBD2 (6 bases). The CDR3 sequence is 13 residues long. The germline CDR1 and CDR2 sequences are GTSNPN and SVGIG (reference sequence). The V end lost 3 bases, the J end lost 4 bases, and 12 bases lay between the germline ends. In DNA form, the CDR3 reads TGTGCCTGGAGGTTGACTAGTAGAGAGACCCAGTACTTC. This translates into CAWRLTSRETQYF.

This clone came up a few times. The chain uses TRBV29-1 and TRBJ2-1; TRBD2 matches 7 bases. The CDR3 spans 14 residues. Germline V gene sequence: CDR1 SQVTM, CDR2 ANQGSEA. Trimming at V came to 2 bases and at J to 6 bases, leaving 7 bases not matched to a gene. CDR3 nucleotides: TGCAGCGTTGAATCTGGATCGGGGGGCAATGAGCAGTTCTTC. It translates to CSVESGSGGNEQFF.

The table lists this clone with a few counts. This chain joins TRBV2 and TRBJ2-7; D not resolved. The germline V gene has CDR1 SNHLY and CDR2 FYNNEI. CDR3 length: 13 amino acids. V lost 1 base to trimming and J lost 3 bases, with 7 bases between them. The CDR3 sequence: CASSEGGFYEQYF. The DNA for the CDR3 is TGTGCCAGCAGTGAAGGGGGTTTCTACGAGCAGTACTTC.

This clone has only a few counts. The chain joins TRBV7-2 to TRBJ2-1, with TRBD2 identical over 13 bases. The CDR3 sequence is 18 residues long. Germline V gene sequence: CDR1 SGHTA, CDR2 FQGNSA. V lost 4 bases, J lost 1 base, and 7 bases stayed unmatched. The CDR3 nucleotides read TGTGCCAGCAGCTCGAGAGAGACTAGCGGGAGGTCCTACAATGAGCAGTTCTTC. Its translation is CASSSRETSGRSYNEQFF.